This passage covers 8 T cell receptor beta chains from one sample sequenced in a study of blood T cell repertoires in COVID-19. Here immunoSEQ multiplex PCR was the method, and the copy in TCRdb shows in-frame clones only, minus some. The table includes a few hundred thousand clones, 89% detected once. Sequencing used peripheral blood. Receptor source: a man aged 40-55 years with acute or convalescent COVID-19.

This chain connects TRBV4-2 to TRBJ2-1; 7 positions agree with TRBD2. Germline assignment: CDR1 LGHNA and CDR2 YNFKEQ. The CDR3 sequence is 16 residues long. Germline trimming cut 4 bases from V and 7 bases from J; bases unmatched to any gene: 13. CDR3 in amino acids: CASSRKTAGVGNEQFF. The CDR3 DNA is TGTGCCAGCAGCCGGAAGACCGCGGGAGTTGGTAATGAGCAGTTCTTC.

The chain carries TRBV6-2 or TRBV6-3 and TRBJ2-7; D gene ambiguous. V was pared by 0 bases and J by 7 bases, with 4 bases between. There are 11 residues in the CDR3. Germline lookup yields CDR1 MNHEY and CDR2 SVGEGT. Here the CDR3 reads CASSYSTEQYF. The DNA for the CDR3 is TGTGCCAGCAGTTACTCGACTGAGCAGTACTTC.

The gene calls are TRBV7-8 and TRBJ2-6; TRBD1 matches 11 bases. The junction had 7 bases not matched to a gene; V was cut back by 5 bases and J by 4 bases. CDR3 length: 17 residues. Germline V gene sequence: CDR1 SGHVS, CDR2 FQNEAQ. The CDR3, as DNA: TGTGCCAGCAGCGCGCGGGACAGGGGGTCGGGGGCCAACGTCCTGACTTTC. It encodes CASSARDRGSGANVLTF.

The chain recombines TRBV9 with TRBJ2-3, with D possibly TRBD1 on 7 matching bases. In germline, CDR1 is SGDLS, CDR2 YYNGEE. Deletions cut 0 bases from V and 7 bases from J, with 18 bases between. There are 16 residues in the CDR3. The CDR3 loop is CASSVDSQGGFYTQYF. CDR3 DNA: TGTGCCAGCAGCGTAGACTCTCAGGGGGGCTTCTATACGCAGTATTTT.

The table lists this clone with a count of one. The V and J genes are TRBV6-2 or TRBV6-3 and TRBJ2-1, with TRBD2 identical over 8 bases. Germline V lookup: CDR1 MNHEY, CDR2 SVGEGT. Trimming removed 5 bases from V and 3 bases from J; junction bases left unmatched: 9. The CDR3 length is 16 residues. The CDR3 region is CASSPSGGAVYNEQFF. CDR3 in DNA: TGTGCCAGCAGTCCCTCGGGGGGGGCAGTCTACAATGAGCAGTTCTTC.

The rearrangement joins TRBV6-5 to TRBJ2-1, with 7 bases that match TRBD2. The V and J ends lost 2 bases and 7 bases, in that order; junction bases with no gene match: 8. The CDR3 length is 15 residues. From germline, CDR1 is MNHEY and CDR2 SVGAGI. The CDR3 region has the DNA TGTGCCAGCAGTTACGGGAGCGGGGATCAGAATGAGCAGTTCTTC. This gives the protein CASSYGSGDQNEQFF.

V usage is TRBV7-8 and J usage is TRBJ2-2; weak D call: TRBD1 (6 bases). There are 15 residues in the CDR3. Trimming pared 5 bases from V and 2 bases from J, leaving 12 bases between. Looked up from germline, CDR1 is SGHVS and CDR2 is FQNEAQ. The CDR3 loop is CASSIRDTNTGELFF. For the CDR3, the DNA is TGTGCCAGCAGCATTCGGGACACCAACACCGGGGAGCTGTTTTTT.

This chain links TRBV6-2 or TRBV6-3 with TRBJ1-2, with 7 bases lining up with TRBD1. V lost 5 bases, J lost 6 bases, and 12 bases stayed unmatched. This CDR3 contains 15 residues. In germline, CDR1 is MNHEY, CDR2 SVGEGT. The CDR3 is CASSPRTGSLHGYTF. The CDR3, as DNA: TGTGCCAGCAGTCCGAGGACAGGAAGTCTCCATGGCTACACCTTC.